One T cell receptor (beta chain) is described in this entry. Antigen specificity is unknown. Profiling relied on immunoSEQ multiplex PCR, and the TCRdb table lists in-frame clones only, not all of them. Among tens of thousands of clones, 80% to 95% were seen once, and the ten largest hold roughly a third. These data belong to a study of OX40 agonist ivuxolimab in advanced cancers. The study's findings and limits: With doses of 0.1-3.0 mg/kg, partial responders showed among the lowest clonal expansion.

The V gene's germline CDR1 is MGHRA and CDR2 YSYEKL. V was pared by 2 bases and J by 5 bases, with 5 bases of the junction left unmatched. The CDR3 totals 14 residues. Sampling of blood occurred at baseline, cycle 4 day 1, and cycle 7 day 1. The chain carries TRBV4-1 and TRBJ2-5, with 7 bases that match TRBD2. The sample here was CD4+ or CD8+ T cells sorted from blood, taken in a trial of the OX40 agonist ivuxolimab. The TCR was taken from an adult with an advanced solid tumor such as melanoma, head and neck, liver or kidney cancer. The CDR3 reads CASSQPSGTETQYF. The DNA for the CDR3 is TGCGCCAGCAGCCAACCAAGCGGGACCGAGACCCAGTACTTC.